This T cell receptor (beta chain) was recovered during a study of monozygotic twins with inflammatory bowel disease. TCRdb re-called the 5' RACE reads; one entry per CDR3 protein, DNA not given. The sample includes 150,000 to 200,000 distinct CDR3 sequences. CDR1 is DFQATT, CDR2 SNEGSKA, per germline (reference sequence). The CDR3 is 14 amino acids. The receptor was isolated from a human donor with ulcerative colitis or Crohn's disease, or a healthy co-twin of an affected twin (not recorded which). Sequences were obtained from blood. The genes are TRBV20-1 and TRBJ1-1; there is no DNA to check the TCRdb D call of TRBD1. The CDR3: CSALPGHPNTEAFF.